The TCR beta chain described here comes from a study of cytomegalovirus exposure and HLA in healthy donors. As for the study in general: Early released data had around 79 million unique TCRs, all coming from HLA-typed donors. General study findings and limits: Links to common viral pathogens appeared, in a later analysis, for several of the most significant clusters. Among TCR sequences, most were rare, though some public TCRs appeared in many donors. Published work reported that the classifier diagnosed cytomegalovirus status with high specificity and sensitivity.

PCR amplification relied on 60 Vbeta primers (plus 13 Jbeta primers). The data were produced by immunoSEQ multiplex PCR, yet TCRdb's version contains in-frame clones alone and is incomplete. The sample lists some 170,000 clones, around four fifths seen once, with 9.5% to 12% in the top ten. V lost 1 base, J lost 4 bases, and 9 bases stayed unmatched. The germline V gene encodes CDR1 MNHNS and CDR2 SASEGT. The CDR3 is 16 residues long. In regard to this clone: Antigen: not known.

The chain couples TRBV6-1 to TRBJ2-7, with 8 bases fitting TRBD2. Sequenced input: PBMCs. This clonotype originated in a man aged 45-65 years in good health and CMV-seropositive. The DNA for the CDR3 is TGTGCCAGCAGTGAAGAAGAAGCGGGGGAGGTTTACGAGCAGTACTTC. This encodes CASSEEEAGEVYEQYF.